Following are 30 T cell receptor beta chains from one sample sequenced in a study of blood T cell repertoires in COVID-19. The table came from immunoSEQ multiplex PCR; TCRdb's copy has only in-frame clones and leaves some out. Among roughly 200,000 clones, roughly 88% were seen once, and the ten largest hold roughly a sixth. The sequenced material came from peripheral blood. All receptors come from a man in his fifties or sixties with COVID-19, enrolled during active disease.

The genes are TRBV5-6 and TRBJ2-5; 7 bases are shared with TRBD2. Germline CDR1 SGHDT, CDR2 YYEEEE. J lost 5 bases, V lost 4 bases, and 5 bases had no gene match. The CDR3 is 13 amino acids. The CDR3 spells CASSGLVEETQYF. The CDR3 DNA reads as TGTGCCAGCAGCGGACTAGTTGAGGAGACCCAGTACTTC.

The chain's CDR3 is CASSLVGLAGGTGETQYF. DNA for the CDR3: TGTGCCAGCAGTTTAGTGGGTCTGGCGGGGGGGACCGGGGAGACCCAGTACTTC. The chain couples TRBV27 to TRBJ2-5, with TRBD2 identical over 9 bases. The germline CDR1 and CDR2 sequences are MNHEY and SMNVEV (reference sequence). CDR3 size: 18 residues. V lost 2 bases to trimming and J lost 5 bases; unmatched junction nucleotides: 15.

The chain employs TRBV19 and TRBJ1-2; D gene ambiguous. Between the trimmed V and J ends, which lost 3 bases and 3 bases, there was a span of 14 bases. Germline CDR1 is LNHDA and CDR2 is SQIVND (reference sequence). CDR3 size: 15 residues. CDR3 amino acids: CASSIGEGRDYGYTF. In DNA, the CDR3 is TGTGCCAGTAGTATCGGGGAAGGGCGAGACTATGGCTACACCTTC.

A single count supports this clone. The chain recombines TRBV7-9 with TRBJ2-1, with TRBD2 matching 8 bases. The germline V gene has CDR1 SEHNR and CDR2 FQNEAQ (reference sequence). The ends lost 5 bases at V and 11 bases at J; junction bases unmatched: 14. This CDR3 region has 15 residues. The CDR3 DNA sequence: TGTGCCAGCAGCCCGACTAGCGACCCCACCGCGAAGCAGTTCTTC. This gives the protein CASSPTSDPTAKQFF.

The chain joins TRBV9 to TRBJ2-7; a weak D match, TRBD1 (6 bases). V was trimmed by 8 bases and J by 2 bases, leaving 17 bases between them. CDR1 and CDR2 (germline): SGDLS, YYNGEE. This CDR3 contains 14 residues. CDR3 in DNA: TGTGCCAGTTCCCAAGGGGGTTCAGCCTACGAGCAGTACTTC. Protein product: CASSQGGSAYEQYF. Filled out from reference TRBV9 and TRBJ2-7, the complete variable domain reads DSGVTQTPKHLITATGQRVTLRCSPRSGDLSVYWYQQSLDQGLQFLIQYYNGEERAKGNILERFSAQQFPDLHSELNLSSLELGDSALYFCASSQGGSAYEQYFGPGTRLTVT.

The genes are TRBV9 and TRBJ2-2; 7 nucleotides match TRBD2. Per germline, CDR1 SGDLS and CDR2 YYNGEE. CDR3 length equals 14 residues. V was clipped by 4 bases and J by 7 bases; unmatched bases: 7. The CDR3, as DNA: TGTGCCAGCAGCACCGAAGGGAGGGTCGGGGAGCTGTTTTTT. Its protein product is CASSTEGRVGELFF.

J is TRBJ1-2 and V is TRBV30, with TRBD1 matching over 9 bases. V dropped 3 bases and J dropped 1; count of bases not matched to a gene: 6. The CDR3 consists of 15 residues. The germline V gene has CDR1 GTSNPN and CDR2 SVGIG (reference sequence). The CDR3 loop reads CAWSARQGDNYGYTF. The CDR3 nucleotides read TGTGCCTGGAGCGCACGACAGGGGGATAACTATGGCTACACCTTC.

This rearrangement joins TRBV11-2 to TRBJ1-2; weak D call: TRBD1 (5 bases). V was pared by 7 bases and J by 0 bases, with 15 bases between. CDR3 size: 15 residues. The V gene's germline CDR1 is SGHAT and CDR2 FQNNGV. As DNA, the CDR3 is TGTGCCAGCAAAGGAGGGGCCGATACTAACTATGGCTACACCTTC. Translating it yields CASKGGADTNYGYTF.

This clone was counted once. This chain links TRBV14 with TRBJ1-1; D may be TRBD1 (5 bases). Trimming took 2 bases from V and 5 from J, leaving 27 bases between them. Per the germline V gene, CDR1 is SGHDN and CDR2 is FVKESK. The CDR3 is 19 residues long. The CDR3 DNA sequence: TGTGCCAGCAGCCAAAACCTTGGACATCCTCTTGCTGATCAGACTGAAGCTTTCTTT. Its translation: CASSQNLGHPLADQTEAFF.

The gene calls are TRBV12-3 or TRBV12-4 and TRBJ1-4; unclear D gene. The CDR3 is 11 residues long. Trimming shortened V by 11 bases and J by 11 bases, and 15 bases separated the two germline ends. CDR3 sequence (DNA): TGTGCCTCCAGCGGGCGGCTGAAACTGTTTTTT. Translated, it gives CASSGRLKLFF.

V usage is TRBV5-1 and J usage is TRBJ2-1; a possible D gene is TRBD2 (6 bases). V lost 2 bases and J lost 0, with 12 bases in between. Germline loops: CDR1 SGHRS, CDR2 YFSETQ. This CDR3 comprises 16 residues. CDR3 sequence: CASSLTGDSSYNEQFF. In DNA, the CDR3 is TGCGCCAGCAGCTTAACGGGAGACAGCTCCTACAATGAGCAGTTCTTC.

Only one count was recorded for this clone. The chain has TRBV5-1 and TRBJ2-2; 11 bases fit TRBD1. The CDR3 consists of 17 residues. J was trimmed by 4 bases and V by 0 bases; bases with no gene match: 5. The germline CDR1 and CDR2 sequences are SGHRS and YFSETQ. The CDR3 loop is CASSLAGQGAGTGELFF. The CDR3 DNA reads TGCGCCAGCAGCTTGGCAGGACAGGGGGCCGGCACCGGGGAGCTGTTTTTT.

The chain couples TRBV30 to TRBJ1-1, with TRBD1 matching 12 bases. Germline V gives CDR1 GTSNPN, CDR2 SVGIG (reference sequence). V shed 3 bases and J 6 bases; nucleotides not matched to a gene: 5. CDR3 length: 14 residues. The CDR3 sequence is CAWSPGQGASEAFF. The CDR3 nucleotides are TGTGCCTGGAGCCCGGGACAGGGGGCCTCTGAAGCTTTCTTT.

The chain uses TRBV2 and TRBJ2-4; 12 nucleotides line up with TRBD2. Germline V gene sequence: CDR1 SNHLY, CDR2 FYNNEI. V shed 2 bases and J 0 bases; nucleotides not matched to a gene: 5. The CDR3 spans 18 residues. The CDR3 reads CASSELLAGGLAKNIQYF. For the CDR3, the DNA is TGTGCCAGCAGTGAATTACTAGCGGGGGGATTAGCCAAAAACATTCAGTACTTC.

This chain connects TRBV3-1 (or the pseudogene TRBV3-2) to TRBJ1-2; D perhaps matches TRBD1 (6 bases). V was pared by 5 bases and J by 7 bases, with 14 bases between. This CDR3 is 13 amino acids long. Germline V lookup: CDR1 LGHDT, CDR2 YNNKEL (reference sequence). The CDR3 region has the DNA TGTGCCAGCAGCGATGGACAGACTGGTGGCTACACCTTC. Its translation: CASSDGQTGGYTF.

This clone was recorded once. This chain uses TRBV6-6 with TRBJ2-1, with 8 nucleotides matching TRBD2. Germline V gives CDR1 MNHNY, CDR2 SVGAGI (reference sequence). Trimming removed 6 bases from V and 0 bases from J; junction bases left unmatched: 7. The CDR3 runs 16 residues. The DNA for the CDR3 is TGTGCCAGCAGCCCGCCAAGCGGGAGCTCCTACAATGAGCAGTTCTTC. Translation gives CASSPPSGSSYNEQFF.

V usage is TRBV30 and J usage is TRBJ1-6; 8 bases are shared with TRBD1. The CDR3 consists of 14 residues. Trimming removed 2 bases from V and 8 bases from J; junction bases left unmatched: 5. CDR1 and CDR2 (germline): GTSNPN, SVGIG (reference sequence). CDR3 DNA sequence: TGTGCCTGGAGTAAGGGACAGGAGTATTCACCCCTCCACTTT. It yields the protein CAWSKGQEYSPLHF.

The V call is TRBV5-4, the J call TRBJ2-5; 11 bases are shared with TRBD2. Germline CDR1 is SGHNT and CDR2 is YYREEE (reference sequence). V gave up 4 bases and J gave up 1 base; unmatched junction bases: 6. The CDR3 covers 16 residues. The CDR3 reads CASSKPSGGTQETQYF. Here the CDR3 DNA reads TGTGCCAGCAGCAAGCCTAGCGGGGGGACCCAAGAGACCCAGTACTTC.

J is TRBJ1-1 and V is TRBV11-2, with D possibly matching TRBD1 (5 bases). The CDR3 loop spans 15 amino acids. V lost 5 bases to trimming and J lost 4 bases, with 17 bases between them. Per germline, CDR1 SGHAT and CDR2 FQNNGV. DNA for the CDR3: TGTGCCAGCAGCCCGGGTGCAAACGGGGGCACTGAAGCTTTCTTT. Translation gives CASSPGANGGTEAFF.

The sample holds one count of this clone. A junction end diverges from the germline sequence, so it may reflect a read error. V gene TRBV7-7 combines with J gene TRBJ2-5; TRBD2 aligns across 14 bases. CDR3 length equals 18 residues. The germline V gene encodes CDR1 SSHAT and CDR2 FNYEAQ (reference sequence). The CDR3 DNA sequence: TGTGCTAGCAGCTTAGGGACTAGCGGGAGTAGGGCCCAAGAGACCCAGTACTTC. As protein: CASSLGTSGSRAQETQYF.

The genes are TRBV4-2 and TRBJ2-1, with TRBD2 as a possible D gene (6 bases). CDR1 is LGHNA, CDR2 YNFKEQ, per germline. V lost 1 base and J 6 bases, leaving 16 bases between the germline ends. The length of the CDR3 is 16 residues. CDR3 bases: TGTGCCAGCAGCCAAGGGCGGGGTGAATCGCCCAATGAGCAGTTCTTC. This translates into CASSQGRGESPNEQFF.

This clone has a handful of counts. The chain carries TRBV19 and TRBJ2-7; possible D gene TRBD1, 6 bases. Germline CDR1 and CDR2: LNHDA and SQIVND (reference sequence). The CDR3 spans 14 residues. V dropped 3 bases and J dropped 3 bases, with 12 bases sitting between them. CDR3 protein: CASSIGVQGYEQYF. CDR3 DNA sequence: TGTGCCAGTAGTATTGGAGTACAGGGCTACGAGCAGTACTTC.

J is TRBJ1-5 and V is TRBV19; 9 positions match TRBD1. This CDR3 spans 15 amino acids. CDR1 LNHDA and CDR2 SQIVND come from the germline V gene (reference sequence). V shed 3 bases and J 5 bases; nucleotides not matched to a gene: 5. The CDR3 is CASSMGTGRDQPQHF. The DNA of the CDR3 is TGTGCCAGTAGTATGGGGACAGGGAGGGATCAGCCCCAGCATTTT.

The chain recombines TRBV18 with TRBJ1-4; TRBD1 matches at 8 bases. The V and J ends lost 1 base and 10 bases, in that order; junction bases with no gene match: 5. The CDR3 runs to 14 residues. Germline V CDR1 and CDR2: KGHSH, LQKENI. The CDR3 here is CASSPRGQDGKLFF. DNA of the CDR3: TGTGCCAGCTCACCACGGGGACAGGATGGAAAACTGTTTTTT.

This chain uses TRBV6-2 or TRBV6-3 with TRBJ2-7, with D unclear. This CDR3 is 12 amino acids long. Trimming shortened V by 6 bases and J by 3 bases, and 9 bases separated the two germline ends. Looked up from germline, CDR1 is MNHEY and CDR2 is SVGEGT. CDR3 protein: CASSREDYEQYF. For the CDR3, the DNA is TGTGCCAGCAGCCGTGAGGACTACGAGCAGTACTTC.

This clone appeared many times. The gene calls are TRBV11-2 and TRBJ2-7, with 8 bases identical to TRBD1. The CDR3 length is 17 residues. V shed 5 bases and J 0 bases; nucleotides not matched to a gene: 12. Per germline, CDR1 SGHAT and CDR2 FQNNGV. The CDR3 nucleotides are TGTGCCAGCAGCCCAGGACAGGGTGGCCCTCTCTCCTACGAGCAGTACTTC. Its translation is CASSPGQGGPLSYEQYF.

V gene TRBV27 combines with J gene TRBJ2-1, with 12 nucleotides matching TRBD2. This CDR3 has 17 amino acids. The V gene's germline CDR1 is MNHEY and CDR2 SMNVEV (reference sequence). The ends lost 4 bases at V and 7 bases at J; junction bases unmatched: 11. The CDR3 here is CASSSWNPGLAGNEQFF. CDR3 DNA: TGTGCCAGCAGTTCATGGAACCCGGGACTAGCGGGTAATGAGCAGTTCTTC.

CDR3 sequence reads: CASTRAGGKASGANVLTF. DNA for the CDR3: TGCGCCAGCACCCGAGCGGGAGGTAAAGCGTCTGGGGCCAACGTCCTGACTTTC. The chain is built from TRBV5-1 and TRBJ2-6; 9 bases agree with TRBD2. V was clipped by 6 bases and J by 1 base; unmatched bases: 11. Germline V gene sequence: CDR1 SGHRS, CDR2 YFSETQ. The CDR3 contains 18 residues.

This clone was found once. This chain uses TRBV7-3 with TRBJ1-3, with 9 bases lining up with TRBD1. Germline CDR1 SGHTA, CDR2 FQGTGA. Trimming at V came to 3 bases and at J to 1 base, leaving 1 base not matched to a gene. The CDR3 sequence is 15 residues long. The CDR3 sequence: CASSLTGGSGNTIYF. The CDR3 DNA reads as TGTGCCAGCAGCTTGACAGGGGGATCTGGAAACACCATATATTTT.

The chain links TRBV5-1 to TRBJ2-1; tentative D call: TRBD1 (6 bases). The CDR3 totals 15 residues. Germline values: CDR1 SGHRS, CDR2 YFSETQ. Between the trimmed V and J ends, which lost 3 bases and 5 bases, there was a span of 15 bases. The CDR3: CASSYSGDTDNEQFF. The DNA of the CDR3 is TGCGCCAGCAGCTACTCCGGGGACACAGACAATGAGCAGTTCTTC.